This paragraph covers one T cell receptor beta chain sequence. Repertoires were generated with immunoSEQ multiplex PCR, while TCRdb's copy carries only in-frame clones and drops some. This sample has roughly 230,000 clones, with nearly 90% found just once. This record belongs to a study of blood T cell repertoires in COVID-19. Sample: peripheral blood. The receptor's source is a woman aged 55-69 years with COVID-19, enrolled during active disease.

As DNA, the CDR3 is TGTGCCAGCAGCCCCGGGACAGGGAACACTGAAGCTTTCTTT. This translates into CASSPGTGNTEAFF. The genes are TRBV9 and TRBJ1-1; the match to TRBD1 covers 8 bases. The V segment lost 4 bases and the J segment 1 base; nucleotides outside the gene matches: 3. This CDR3 region has 14 residues. Per germline, CDR1 SGDLS and CDR2 YYNGEE.